Below, 14 T cell receptor beta chains from the same sample are listed, as sequenced in a study of blood T cell repertoires in COVID-19. Measured with immunoSEQ multiplex PCR; TCRdb has only the in-frame clones, and not every one. The data contain under 400,000 clones, about 92% of them seen just once; the ten biggest clones take up 3.5% to 4%. The material sequenced was peripheral blood. The origin of the receptors is a woman aged 60 to 75 with COVID-19, enrolled during active disease.

The chain couples TRBV10-2 to TRBJ1-5, with D hard to call. V was pared by 7 bases and J by 2 bases, with 9 bases between. Germline CDR1 and CDR2: WSHSY and SAAADI. The CDR3 covers 13 residues. CDR3 DNA sequence: TGCGCCAGCACACCCCGCGGCAATCAGCCCCAGCATTTT. Residues: CASTPRGNQPQHF.

The chain employs TRBV28 and TRBJ1-2, with TRBD1 matching 7 bases. This CDR3 comprises 17 residues. In germline, CDR1 is MDHEN, CDR2 SYDVKM. V lost 3 bases to trimming and J lost 2 bases; unmatched junction nucleotides: 12. The DNA for the CDR3 is TGTGCCAGCAGTTTGGGGACAGCTGTCTTCGTGAACTATGGCTACACCTTC. Its translation: CASSLGTAVFVNYGYTF.

This rearrangement joins TRBV19 to TRBJ1-6; 10 bases map to TRBD1. Per the germline V gene, CDR1 is LNHDA and CDR2 is SQIVND (reference sequence). The CDR3 extends over 16 amino acids. V dropped 7 bases and J dropped 7; count of bases not matched to a gene: 10. CDR3 sequence reads: CASNTRWGQGNSPLHF. CDR3 sequence (DNA): TGTGCCAGTAACACAAGATGGGGACAGGGGAATTCACCCCTCCACTTT.

A note on this clone: This sample also contains other DNA sequences that code for the same CDR3. V is TRBV5-1 and J is TRBJ2-5, with D maybe TRBD1 (5 bases). Germline assignment: CDR1 SGHRS and CDR2 YFSETQ. The CDR3 is made up of 13 amino acids. V was shortened by 4 bases and J by 5 bases, with 12 bases between the two germline ends. The chain's CDR3 is CASSRAPGETQYF. The CDR3 nucleotides are TGCGCCAGCAGCCGAGCGCCAGGGGAGACCCAGTACTTC.

The chain recombines TRBV4-2 with TRBJ2-7; 11 bases fit TRBD1. The CDR3 runs to 17 residues. J was trimmed by 1 base and V by 0 bases; bases with no gene match: 5. CDR1 and CDR2 from the germline V gene are LGHNA and YNFKEQ. This chain's CDR3 is CASSQDRDRGASYEQYF. The CDR3 DNA is TGTGCCAGCAGCCAAGATAGGGACAGGGGGGCGTCCTACGAGCAGTACTTC.

CDR3 in amino acids: CASSSPLDTQYF. The CDR3 nucleotides are TGTGCCAGCAGCTCCCCCCTAGATACGCAGTATTTT. The gene calls are TRBV5-4 and TRBJ2-3; no firm D call. The CDR3 loop spans 12 amino acids. Trimming shortened V by 3 bases and J by 5 bases, and 7 bases separated the two germline ends. Germline V lookup: CDR1 SGHNT, CDR2 YYREEE (reference sequence).

The V gene is TRBV25-1, the J gene TRBJ1-1; D is perhaps TRBD1 (6 bases). V lost 4 bases to trimming and J lost 10 bases, with 28 bases between them. The CDR3 runs 17 residues. Per germline, CDR1 MGHDK and CDR2 SYGVNS. Written as DNA, the CDR3 is TGTGCCAGCAGTGGCATCGGGGGGGGCAGTCCGATTTCTGTAGCTTTCTTT. Its translation is CASSGIGGGSPISVAFF.

This chain joins TRBV5-1 and TRBJ2-7; possibly TRBD1 for D (6 bases). V lost 8 bases to trimming and J lost 3 bases, with 21 bases between them. Germline values: CDR1 SGHRS, CDR2 YFSETQ. The CDR3 covers 15 residues. CDR3 coding DNA: TGCGCCAGTAGTGGGGTCAGGGGCTTCCGCTACGAGCAGTACTTC. Residues: CASSGVRGFRYEQYF.

The chain joins TRBV5-1 to TRBJ2-3, with 8 bases matching TRBD1. The CDR3 totals 16 residues. V lost 3 bases, J lost 0 bases, and 6 bases stayed unmatched. Germline values: CDR1 SGHRS, CDR2 YFSETQ. This CDR3 reads CASSSRQGSSTDTQYF. The DNA for the CDR3 is TGCGCCAGCAGCTCCCGACAGGGGTCAAGCACAGATACGCAGTATTTT.

The chain has TRBV7-3 and TRBJ2-3, with D possibly TRBD2 on 6 matching bases. The germline V gene encodes CDR1 SGHTA and CDR2 FQGTGA. This CDR3 has 15 residues. Deletions cut 1 base from V and 0 bases from J, with 8 bases between. The CDR3 loop is CASSLRRGSTDTQYF. CDR3 in DNA: TGTGCCAGCAGCTTAAGGCGGGGAAGCACAGATACGCAGTATTTT. Full variable domain (rest looked up from reference TRBV7-3 and TRBJ2-3): GAGVSQTPSNKVTEKGKYVELRCDPISGHTALYWYRQSLGQGPEFLIYFQGTGAADDSGLPNDRFFAVRPEGSVSTLKIQRTERGDSAVYLCASSLRRGSTDTQYFGPGTRLTVL.

For the CDR3, the DNA is TGTGCCACCAGCAGAGATCGGTACGAGCAGTACTTC. Translation gives CATSRDRYEQYF. The genes are TRBV15 and TRBJ2-7, with D uncertain. Germline V gene lookup returns CDR1 LNHNV and CDR2 YYDKDF (reference sequence). The CDR3 covers 12 residues. Trimming shortened V by 0 bases and J by 4 bases, and 4 bases separated the two germline ends.

This chain connects TRBV28 to TRBJ2-3; TRBD1 agrees at 10 bases. The CDR3 spans 16 residues. Germline assignment: CDR1 MDHEN and CDR2 SYDVKM. V was clipped by 3 bases and J by 0 bases; unmatched bases: 3. Written as DNA, the CDR3 is TGTGCCAGCAGTTTCCGGGACAGGGGAAGCACAGATACGCAGTATTTT. Translation gives CASSFRDRGSTDTQYF.

This clone was seen more than once but under ten times. The genes are TRBV18 and TRBJ1-3; TRBD1 agrees at 9 bases. The germline V gene encodes CDR1 KGHSH and CDR2 LQKENI. The CDR3 has 15 amino acids. Trimming at V came to 4 bases and at J to 4 bases, leaving 5 bases not matched to a gene. This CDR3 is CASSLGTGYGNTIYF. CDR3 nucleotides: TGTGCCAGCTCACTCGGGACAGGGTACGGAAACACCATATATTTT.

The chain has TRBV11-3 and TRBJ2-5; 8 bases match TRBD2. Germline V gives CDR1 SGHNT, CDR2 YENEEA. The CDR3 length is 14 residues. V lost 4 bases to trimming and J lost 1 base; unmatched junction nucleotides: 2. As DNA, the CDR3 is TGTGCCAGCAGCTCCGGGGGGGTCCAAGAGACCCAGTACTTC. Its protein is CASSSGGVQETQYF.